This TCR beta chain was profiled in a study of blood T cell repertoires in COVID-19. Looking at the study overall: In each case, the material was cDNA or gDNA derived from T cells, B-cell-depleted T cells, or PBMCs.

Authors' processing steps: By means of reference gene primer amplification, nucleated cell counts were estimated. Sequencing was performed with immunoSEQ multiplex PCR; in TCRdb, only in-frame clones are kept and a portion is missing. The V and J calls and clone size were taken over from that table, and D and trimming were inferred from the DNA. The sample has around 120,000 clones, around 84% seen once. This receptor was obtained from a human donor in a cohort sampled during active COVID-19. Specimen: peripheral blood.

This CDR3 is CASSGGWAEGSYEQYF. In DNA, the CDR3 is TGTGCCAGCAGTGGGGGTTGGGCGGAGGGGTCCTACGAGCAGTACTTC. The chain recombines TRBV28 with TRBJ2-7, with D maybe TRBD2 (6 bases). From germline, CDR1 is MDHEN and CDR2 SYDVKM. There are 16 residues in the CDR3. The V and J ends lost 5 bases and 1 base respectively, with 18 bases between them.